Shown below are 22 T cell receptor beta chains from a single sample sequenced in a study of siplizumab effects on memory and regulatory T cells. This table comes from immunoSEQ multiplex PCR, and its TCRdb copy is limited to in-frame clones, with some not included. This table has roughly 56,000 clones, 93% appearing once. The sample consisted of CD8+ T cells sorted from blood. The receptors come from a human donor in good health.

This chain connects TRBV30 to TRBJ2-7; D is uncertain. Germline V gene lookup returns CDR1 GTSNPN and CDR2 SVGIG (reference sequence). This CDR3 region has 15 residues. Trimming left V 1 base short and J 0 bases short, with 13 bases between. The CDR3 DNA sequence: TGTGCCTGGAGTGGTTCTGGCGAGAGCTCCTACGAGCAGTACTTC. Translation gives CAWSGSGESSYEQYF.

This CDR3 reads CSDTGLRDRSYNEQFF. In DNA form, the CDR3 reads TGCAGCGATACGGGACTCCGCGACCGCTCCTACAATGAGCAGTTCTTC. The chain uses TRBV29-1 and TRBJ2-1, with D maybe TRBD2 (6 bases). This CDR3 contains 16 residues. Trimming removed 7 bases from V and 0 bases from J, with 19 bases in between. From germline, CDR1 is SQVTM and CDR2 ANQGSEA.

The chain links TRBV4-1 to TRBJ2-1; TRBD2 matches at 11 bases. Germline values: CDR1 MGHRA, CDR2 YSYEKL. With 2 bases clipped from V and 8 bases from J, the junction kept 5 bases outside the gene matches. This CDR3 is 15 amino acids long. CDR3 loop: CASSQIAGGPHEQFF. The CDR3 nucleotides are TGCGCCAGCAGCCAAATAGCGGGAGGGCCTCATGAGCAGTTCTTC.

The V gene is TRBV7-2, the J gene TRBJ2-3; 9 bases agree with TRBD2. The CDR3 has 15 residues. Germline CDR1 and CDR2: SGHTA and FQGNSA. V was clipped by 5 bases and J by 1 base; unmatched bases: 4. The CDR3 loop is CASSQWTSGTDTQYF. The DNA of the CDR3 is TGTGCCAGCAGCCAATGGACTAGCGGCACAGATACGCAGTATTTT.

This clone was recorded only once. The chain recombines TRBV19 with TRBJ1-2; no clear D. Looked up from germline, CDR1 is LNHDA and CDR2 is SQIVND (reference sequence). The CDR3 is 13 amino acids. Trimming removed 5 bases at V and 4 bases at J, with 11 bases between. CDR3 DNA sequence: TGTGCCAGTAGTCCCCCGAACACCTATGGCTACACCTTC. Amino acid sequence: CASSPPNTYGYTF. The whole variable domain, remainder taken from reference TRBV19 and TRBJ1-2, is DGGITQSPKYLFRKEGQNVTLSCEQNLNHDAMYWYRQDPGQGLRLIYYSQIVNDFQKGDIAEGYSVSREKKESFPLTVTSAQKNPTAFYLCASSPPNTYGYTFGSGTRLTVV.

J is TRBJ2-5 and V is TRBV6-1; 7 nucleotides agree with TRBD1. The germline CDR1 and CDR2 sequences are MNHNS and SASEGT. The V segment lost 2 bases and the J segment 1 base; nucleotides outside the gene matches: 10. The CDR3 is 17 amino acids. As DNA, the CDR3 is TGTGCCAGCAGTGAATTATTTAACAGGGGACGCCAAGAGACCCAGTACTTC. Translated: CASSELFNRGRQETQYF.

This rearrangement joins TRBV12-5 to TRBJ2-1, with D tentatively TRBD2 (6 bases). The germline V gene has CDR1 LGHNT and CDR2 FRNRAP. The CDR3 is made up of 14 amino acids. V lost 5 bases, J lost 0 bases, and 8 bases lay in between. DNA of the CDR3: TGTGCTAGTGGTCCGGGACTCTCCTACAATGAGCAGTTCTTC. Protein product: CASGPGLSYNEQFF.

The chain links TRBV30 to TRBJ2-7; 7 nucleotides agree with TRBD2. This CDR3 comprises 13 residues. Germline-derived CDR1 and CDR2 are GTSNPN and SVGIG (reference sequence). The V and J ends lost 3 bases and 1 base, in that order; junction bases with no gene match: 3. The CDR3 here is CAWSGAGSYEQYF. The CDR3 DNA reads as TGTGCCTGGAGCGGAGCGGGGTCCTACGAGCAGTACTTC.

The chain couples TRBV5-1 to TRBJ2-3, with TRBD2 identical over 8 bases. Germline V gives CDR1 SGHRS, CDR2 YFSETQ. The CDR3 runs to 18 residues. Trimming at V came to 4 bases and at J to 2 bases, leaving 15 bases not matched to a gene. CDR3 in amino acids: CASSEDPFQRGYTDTQYF. Here the CDR3 DNA reads TGCGCCAGCAGCGAGGACCCATTTCAGCGGGGGTACACAGATACGCAGTATTTT.

The V and J genes are TRBV19 and TRBJ2-1; TRBD2 matches 11 bases. CDR3 length equals 14 residues. Per the germline V gene, CDR1 is LNHDA and CDR2 is SQIVND (reference sequence). V lost 8 bases, J lost 7 bases, and 7 bases stayed unmatched. CDR3 region: CASSPLAGDNEQFF. The CDR3 DNA reads as TGTGCCAGTTCCCCACTAGCGGGAGATAATGAGCAGTTCTTC.

This clone was detected only once. The chain uses TRBV5-5 and TRBJ2-2, with D maybe TRBD2 (5 bases). The CDR3 contains 13 residues. Germline CDR1 reads SGHKS; CDR2 reads YYEKEE (reference sequence). V lost 3 bases and J 5 bases, leaving 8 bases between the germline ends. CDR3 residues: CASSSRGTGELFF. The CDR3 bases are TGTGCCAGCAGCTCTCGGGGTACCGGGGAGCTGTTTTTT.

A note on this clone: The junction departs from the called germline gene at one end, perhaps through a read error. V usage is TRBV6-5 and J usage is TRBJ2-7; D is possibly TRBD2 (5 bases). Per the germline V gene, CDR1 is MNHEY and CDR2 is SVGAGI. The CDR3 loop spans 14 amino acids. The CDR3 reads CASSYSPGLGELYF. The CDR3 coding sequence is TGTGCCAGCAGTTACTCTCCGGGCCTGGGAGAGCTGTACTTC.

This chain uses TRBV30 with TRBJ2-5, with D unclear. This CDR3 comprises 15 residues. CDR1 is GTSNPN and CDR2 is SVGIG in the germline V gene (reference sequence). V dropped 2 bases and J dropped 5 bases, with 18 bases sitting between them. DNA of the CDR3: TGTGCCTGGAGTCCCACCGGGCTTCCCGAGGAGACCCAGTACTTC. Its protein is CAWSPTGLPEETQYF.

V usage is TRBV7-9 and J usage is TRBJ1-2, with 7 positions matching TRBD1. The CDR3 is 14 amino acids. Germline values: CDR1 SEHNR, CDR2 FQNEAQ (reference sequence). J was trimmed by 4 bases and V by 5 bases; bases with no gene match: 7. CDR3 amino acids: CASSPGQTIYGYTF. DNA of the CDR3: TGTGCCAGCAGCCCGGGACAGACAATCTATGGCTACACCTTC.

This chain uses TRBV7-9 with TRBJ2-7; 8 positions agree with TRBD2. In germline, CDR1 is SEHNR, CDR2 FQNEAQ (reference sequence). V dropped 5 bases and J dropped 2; count of bases not matched to a gene: 8. The CDR3 runs to 15 residues. In nucleotides, the CDR3 is TGTGCCAGCAGCCGGCTAGCGGGTATGGCCTACGAGCAGTACTTC. It translates to CASSRLAGMAYEQYF.

The genes are TRBV6-5 and TRBJ2-1, with TRBD1 as a possible D gene (6 bases). Deletions cut 6 bases from V and 6 bases from J, with 15 bases between. The germline V gene encodes CDR1 MNHEY and CDR2 SVGAGI. The CDR3 covers 14 residues. The CDR3 region is CASRKPGQTNEQFF. The CDR3 nucleotides read TGTGCCAGCAGAAAACCCGGACAGACCAATGAGCAGTTCTTC.

This chain connects TRBV7-8 to TRBJ2-1; possibly TRBD2 for D (5 bases). V lost 4 bases and J 7 bases, leaving 11 bases between the germline ends. The CDR3 extends over 13 amino acids. CDR1 is SGHVS, CDR2 FQNEAQ, per germline. DNA for the CDR3: TGTGCCAGCAGCTCTAGCTACCCGAATGAGCAGTTCTTC. Its translation is CASSSSYPNEQFF.

This clone occurred a few times. V is TRBV4-1 and J is TRBJ2-2, with 10 bases lining up with TRBD1. The J segment lost 4 bases and the V segment lost 4 bases, leaving 3 bases of the junction unmatched. Germline V lookup: CDR1 MGHRA, CDR2 YSYEKL. The CDR3 is made up of 15 amino acids. Here the CDR3 reads CASSPRDRGTGELFF. CDR3 coding DNA: TGCGCCAGCAGCCCCCGGGACAGGGGCACCGGGGAGCTGTTTTTT.

The chain combines TRBV2 with TRBJ2-7, with 7 positions matching TRBD2. V shed 3 bases, J shed 0 bases, and the junction held 8 bases outside the gene matches. From germline, CDR1 is SNHLY and CDR2 FYNNEI. The CDR3 has 16 amino acids. CDR3 sequence (DNA): TGTGCCAGCAGTGACGGGGGTTCGGGGGGCTCCTACGAGCAGTACTTC. Residues: CASSDGGSGGSYEQYF. Complete variable domain (other parts from reference TRBV2 and TRBJ2-7): EPEVTQTPSHQVTQMGQEVILRCVPISNHLYFYWYRQILGQKVEFLVSFYNNEISEKSEIFDDQFSVERPDGSNFTLKIRSTKLEDSAMYFCASSDGGSGGSYEQYFGPGTRLTVT.

The V gene is TRBV19, the J gene TRBJ2-2; 8 nucleotides align to TRBD2. Germline CDR1 and CDR2: LNHDA and SQIVND (reference sequence). The CDR3 totals 15 residues. The V and J ends lost 3 bases and 4 bases, in that order; junction bases with no gene match: 4. CDR3 nucleotides: TGTGCCAGTAGTATCAGGCTAGCGGGCACCGGGGAGCTGTTTTTT. It is translated as CASSIRLAGTGELFF.

The rearrangement links TRBV27 to TRBJ2-1, with 10 bases that match TRBD2. V was clipped by 4 bases and J by 9 bases; unmatched bases: 6. The CDR3 runs 14 residues. CDR1 and CDR2 (germline): MNHEY, SMNVEV (reference sequence). The CDR3 reads CASSSLAGEGEQFF. CDR3 DNA: TGTGCCAGCAGTTCTCTAGCGGGAGAGGGTGAGCAGTTCTTC.

The genes are TRBV15 and TRBJ2-3; the D call may be TRBD1 or TRBD2 (6 bases each). V lost 1 base, J lost 1 base, and 12 bases lay in between. Germline V lookup: CDR1 LNHNV, CDR2 YYDKDF (reference sequence). The CDR3 runs 16 residues. The chain's CDR3 is CATSRGDGGGTDTQYF. The CDR3 DNA sequence: TGTGCCACCAGCAGAGGGGACGGGGGCGGCACAGATACGCAGTATTTT.